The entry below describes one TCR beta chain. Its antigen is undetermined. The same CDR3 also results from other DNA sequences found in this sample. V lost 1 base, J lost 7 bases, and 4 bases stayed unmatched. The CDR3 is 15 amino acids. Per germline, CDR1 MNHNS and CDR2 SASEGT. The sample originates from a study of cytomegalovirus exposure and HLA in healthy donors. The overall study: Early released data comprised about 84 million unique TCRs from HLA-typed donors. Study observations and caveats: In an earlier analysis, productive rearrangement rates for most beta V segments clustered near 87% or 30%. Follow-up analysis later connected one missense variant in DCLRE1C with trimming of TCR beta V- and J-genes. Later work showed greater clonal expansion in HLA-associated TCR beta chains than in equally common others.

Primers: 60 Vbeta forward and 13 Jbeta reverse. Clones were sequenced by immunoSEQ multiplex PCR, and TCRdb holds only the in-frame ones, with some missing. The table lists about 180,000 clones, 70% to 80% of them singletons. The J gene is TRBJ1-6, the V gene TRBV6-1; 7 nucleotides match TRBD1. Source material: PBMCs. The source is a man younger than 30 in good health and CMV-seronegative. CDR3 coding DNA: TGTGCCAGCAGTGAAGGGCGACAGGGAAATTCACCCCTCCACTTT. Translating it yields CASSEGRQGNSPLHF.